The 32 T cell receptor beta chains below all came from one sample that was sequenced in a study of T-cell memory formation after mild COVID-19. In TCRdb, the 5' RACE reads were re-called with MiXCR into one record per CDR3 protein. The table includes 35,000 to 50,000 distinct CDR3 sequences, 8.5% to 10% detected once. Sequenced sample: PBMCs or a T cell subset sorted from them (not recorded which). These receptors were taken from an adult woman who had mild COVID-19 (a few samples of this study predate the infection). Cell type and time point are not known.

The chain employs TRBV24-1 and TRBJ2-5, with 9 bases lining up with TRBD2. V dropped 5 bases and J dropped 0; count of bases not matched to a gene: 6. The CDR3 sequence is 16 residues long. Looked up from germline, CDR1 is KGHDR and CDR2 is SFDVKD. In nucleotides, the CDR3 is TGTGCCACCAGTGGCGGGCTAGCGGGAAACCAAGAGACCCAGTACTTC. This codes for CATSGGLAGNQETQYF.

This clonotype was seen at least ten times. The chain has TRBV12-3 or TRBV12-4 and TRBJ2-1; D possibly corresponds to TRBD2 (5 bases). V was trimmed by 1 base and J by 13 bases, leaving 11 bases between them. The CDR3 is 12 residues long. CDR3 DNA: TGTGCCAGCAGTTTAGTAGAGGCGGGTCAGTTCTTC. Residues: CASSLVEAGQFF.

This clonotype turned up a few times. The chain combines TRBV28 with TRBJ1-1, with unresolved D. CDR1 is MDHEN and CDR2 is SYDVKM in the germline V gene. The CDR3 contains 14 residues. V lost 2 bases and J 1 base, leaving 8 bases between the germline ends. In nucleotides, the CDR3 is TGTGCCAGCAGTTTAGGAAGCCAGAACACTGAAGCTTTCTTT. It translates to CASSLGSQNTEAFF.

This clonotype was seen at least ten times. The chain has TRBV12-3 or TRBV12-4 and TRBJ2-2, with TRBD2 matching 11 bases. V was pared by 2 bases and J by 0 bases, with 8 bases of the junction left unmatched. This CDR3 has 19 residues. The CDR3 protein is CASSLYRLAGGTNTGELFF. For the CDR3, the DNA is TGTGCCAGCAGTTTATACAGGCTAGCGGGGGGCACGAACACCGGGGAGCTGTTTTTT.

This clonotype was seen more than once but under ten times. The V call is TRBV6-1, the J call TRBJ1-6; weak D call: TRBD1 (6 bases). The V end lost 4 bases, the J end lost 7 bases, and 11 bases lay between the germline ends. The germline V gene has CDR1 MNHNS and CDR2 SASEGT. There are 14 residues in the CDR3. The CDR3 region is CASSVRQENSPLHF. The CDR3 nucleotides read TGTGCCAGCAGTGTTCGACAGGAGAATTCACCCCTCCACTTT.

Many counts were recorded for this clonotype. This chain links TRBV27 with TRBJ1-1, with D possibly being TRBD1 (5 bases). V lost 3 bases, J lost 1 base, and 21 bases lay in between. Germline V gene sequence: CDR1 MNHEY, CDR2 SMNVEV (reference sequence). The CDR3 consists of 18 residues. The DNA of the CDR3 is TGTGCCAGCAGTTTCTATGGCAGGGATGGGGTATGGAACACTGAAGCTTTCTTT. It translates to CASSFYGRDGVWNTEAFF.

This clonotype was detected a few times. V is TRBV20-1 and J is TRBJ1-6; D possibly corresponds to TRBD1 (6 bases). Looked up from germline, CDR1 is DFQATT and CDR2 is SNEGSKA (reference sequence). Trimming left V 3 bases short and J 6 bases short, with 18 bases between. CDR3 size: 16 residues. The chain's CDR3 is CSASFSQGSLNSPLHF. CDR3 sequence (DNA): TGCAGTGCTAGTTTTTCCCAGGGGTCCCTTAATTCACCCCTCCACTTT.

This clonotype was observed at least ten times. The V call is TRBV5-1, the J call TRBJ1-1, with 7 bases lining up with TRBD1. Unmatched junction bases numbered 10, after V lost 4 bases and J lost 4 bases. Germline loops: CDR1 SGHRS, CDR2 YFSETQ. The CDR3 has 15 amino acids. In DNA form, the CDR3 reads TGCGCCAGCAGCGCAGTCACAGGGGCTGCCACTGAAGCTTTCTTT. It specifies CASSAVTGAATEAFF. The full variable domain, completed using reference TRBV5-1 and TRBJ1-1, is KAGVTQTPRYLIKTRGQQVTLSCSPISGHRSVSWYQQTPGQGLQFLFEYFSETQRNKGNFPGRFSGRQFSNSRSEMNVSTLELGDSALYLCASSAVTGAATEAFFGQGTRLTVV.

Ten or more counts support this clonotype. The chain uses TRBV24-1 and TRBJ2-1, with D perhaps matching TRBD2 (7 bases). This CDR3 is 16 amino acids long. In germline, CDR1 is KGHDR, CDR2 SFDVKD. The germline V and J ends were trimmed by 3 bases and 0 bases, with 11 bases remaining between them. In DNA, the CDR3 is TGTGCCACCAGTGATAGGGAGGGGGGCTCCTACAATGAGCAGTTCTTC. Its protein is CATSDREGGSYNEQFF.

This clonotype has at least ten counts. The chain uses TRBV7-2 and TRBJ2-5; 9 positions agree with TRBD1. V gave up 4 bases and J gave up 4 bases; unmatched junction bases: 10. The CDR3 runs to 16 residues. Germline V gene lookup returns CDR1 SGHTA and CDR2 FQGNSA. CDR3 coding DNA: TGTGCCAGCAGCTCCGGGGGACAGGGACATCGAGAGACCCAGTACTTC. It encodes CASSSGGQGHRETQYF. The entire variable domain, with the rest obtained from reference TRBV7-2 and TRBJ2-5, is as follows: GAGVSQSPSNKVTEKGKDVELRCDPISGHTALYWYRQSLGQGLEFLIYFQGNSAPDKSGLPSDRFSAERTGGSVSTLTIQRTQQEDSAVYLCASSSGGQGHRETQYFGPGTRLLVL.

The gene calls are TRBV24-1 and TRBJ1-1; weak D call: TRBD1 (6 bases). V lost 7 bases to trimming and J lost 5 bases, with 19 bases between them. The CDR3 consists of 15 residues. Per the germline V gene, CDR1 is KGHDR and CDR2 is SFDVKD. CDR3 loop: CATRETEGGSTEAFF. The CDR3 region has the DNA TGTGCCACCAGGGAAACCGAGGGGGGCTCAACTGAAGCTTTCTTT.

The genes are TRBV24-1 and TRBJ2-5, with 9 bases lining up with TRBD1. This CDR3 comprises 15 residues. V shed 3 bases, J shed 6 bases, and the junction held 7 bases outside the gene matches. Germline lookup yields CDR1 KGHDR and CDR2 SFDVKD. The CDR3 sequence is CATSDHSDRGKTQYF. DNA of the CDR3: TGTGCCACCAGTGATCACTCGGACAGGGGAAAGACCCAGTACTTC.

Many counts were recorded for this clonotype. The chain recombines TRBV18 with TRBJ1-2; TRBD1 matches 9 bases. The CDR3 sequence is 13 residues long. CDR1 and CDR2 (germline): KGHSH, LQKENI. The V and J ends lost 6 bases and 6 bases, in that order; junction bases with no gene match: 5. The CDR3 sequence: CASSPGQGHGYTF. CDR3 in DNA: TGTGCCAGCTCGCCAGGACAGGGGCATGGCTACACCTTC.

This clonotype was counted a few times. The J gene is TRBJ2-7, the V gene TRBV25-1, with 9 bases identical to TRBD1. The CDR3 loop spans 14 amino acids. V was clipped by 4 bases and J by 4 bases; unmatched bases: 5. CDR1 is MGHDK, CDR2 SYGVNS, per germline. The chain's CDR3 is CASSVTGGMYEQYF. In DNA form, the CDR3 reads TGTGCCAGCAGTGTAACAGGGGGCATGTACGAGCAGTACTTC.

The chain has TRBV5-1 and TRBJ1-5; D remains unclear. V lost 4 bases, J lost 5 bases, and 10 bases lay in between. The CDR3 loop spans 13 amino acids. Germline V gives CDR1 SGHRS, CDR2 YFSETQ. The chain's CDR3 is CASSIDGDQPQHF. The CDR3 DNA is TGCGCCAGCAGCATTGACGGAGATCAGCCCCAGCATTTT.

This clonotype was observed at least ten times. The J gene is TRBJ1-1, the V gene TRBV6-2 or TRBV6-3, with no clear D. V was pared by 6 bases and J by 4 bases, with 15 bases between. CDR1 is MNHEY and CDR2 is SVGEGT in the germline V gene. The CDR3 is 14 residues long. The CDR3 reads CASSDPGWSTEAFF. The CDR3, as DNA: TGTGCCAGCAGCGACCCGGGGTGGAGCACTGAAGCTTTCTTT.

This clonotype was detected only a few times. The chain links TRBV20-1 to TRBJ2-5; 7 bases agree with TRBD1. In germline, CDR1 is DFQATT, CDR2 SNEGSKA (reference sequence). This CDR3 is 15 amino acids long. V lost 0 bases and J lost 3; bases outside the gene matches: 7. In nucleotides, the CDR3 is TGCAGTGCTAGAGACCCACGGGACAGTAAAGAGACCCAGTACTTC. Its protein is CSARDPRDSKETQYF.

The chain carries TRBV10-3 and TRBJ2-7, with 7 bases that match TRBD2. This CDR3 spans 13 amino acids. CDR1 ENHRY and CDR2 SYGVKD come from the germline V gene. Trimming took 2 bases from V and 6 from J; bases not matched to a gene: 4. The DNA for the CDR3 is TGTGCCATCAGTGAGGGGAGGGTAAGCGAGCAGTACGTC. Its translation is CAISEGRVSEQYV.

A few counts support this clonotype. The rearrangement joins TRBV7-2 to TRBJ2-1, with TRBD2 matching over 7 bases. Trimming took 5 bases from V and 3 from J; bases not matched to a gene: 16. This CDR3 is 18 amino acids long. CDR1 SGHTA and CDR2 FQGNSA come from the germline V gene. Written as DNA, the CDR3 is TGTGCCAGCAGCCCAGTCCACGGTTCTGGCGGGGGCTACAATGAGCAGTTCTTC. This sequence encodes CASSPVHGSGGGYNEQFF.

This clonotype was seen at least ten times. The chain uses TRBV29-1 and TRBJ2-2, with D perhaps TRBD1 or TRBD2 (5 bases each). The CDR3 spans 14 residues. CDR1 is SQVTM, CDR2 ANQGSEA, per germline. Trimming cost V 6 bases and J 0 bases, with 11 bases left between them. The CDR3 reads CSVQGRTNTGELFF. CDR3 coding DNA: TGCAGCGTGCAGGGACGGACGAACACCGGGGAGCTGTTTTTT.

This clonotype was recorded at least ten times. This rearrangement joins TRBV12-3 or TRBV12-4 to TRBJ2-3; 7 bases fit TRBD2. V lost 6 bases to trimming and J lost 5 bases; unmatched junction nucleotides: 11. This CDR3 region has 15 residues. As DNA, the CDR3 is TGTGCCAGCAGCTTTCGGCGGGGGACCGAAGATACGCAGTATTTT. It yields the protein CASSFRRGTEDTQYF.

The DNA of the CDR3 is TGCAGTGCTAACGCCGCGGGCGTAGCGGGAGGAACAGATACGCAGTATTTT. Residues: CSANAAGVAGGTDTQYF. V and J are TRBV20-1 and TRBJ2-3, with 10 bases identical to TRBD2. Germline trimming cut 4 bases from V and 3 bases from J; bases unmatched to any gene: 13. Germline CDR1 is DFQATT and CDR2 is SNEGSKA (reference sequence). This CDR3 is 17 amino acids long.

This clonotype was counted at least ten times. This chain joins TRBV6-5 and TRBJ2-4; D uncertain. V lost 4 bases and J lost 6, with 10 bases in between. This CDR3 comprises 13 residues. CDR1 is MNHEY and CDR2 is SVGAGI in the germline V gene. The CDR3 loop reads CASSSGPGNIQYF. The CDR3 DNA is TGTGCCAGCAGTTCCGGCCCAGGAAACATTCAGTACTTC.

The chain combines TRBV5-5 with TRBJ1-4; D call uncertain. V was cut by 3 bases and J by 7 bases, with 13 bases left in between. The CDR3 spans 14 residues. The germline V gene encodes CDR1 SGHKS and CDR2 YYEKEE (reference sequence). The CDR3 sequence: CASSYEGTGEKLFF. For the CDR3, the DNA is TGTGCCAGCAGCTACGAGGGAACGGGTGAAAAACTGTTTTTT.

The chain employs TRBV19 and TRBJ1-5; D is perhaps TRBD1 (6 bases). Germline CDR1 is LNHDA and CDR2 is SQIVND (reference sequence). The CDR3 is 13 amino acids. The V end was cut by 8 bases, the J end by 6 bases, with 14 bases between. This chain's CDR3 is CASRGAGPQPQHF. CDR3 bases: TGTGCCAGTCGGGGGGCAGGCCCTCAGCCCCAGCATTTT.

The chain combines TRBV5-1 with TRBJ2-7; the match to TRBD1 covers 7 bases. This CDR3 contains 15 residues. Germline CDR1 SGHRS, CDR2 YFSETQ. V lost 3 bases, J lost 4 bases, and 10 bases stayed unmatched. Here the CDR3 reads CASSYLQGPGYEQYF. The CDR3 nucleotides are TGCGCCAGCAGCTACTTACAGGGGCCGGGTTACGAGCAGTACTTC.

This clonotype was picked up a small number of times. The CDR3 reads CASTPAVGGSTEAFF. The CDR3 DNA reads TGTGCCAGCACCCCCGCCGTGGGGGGCTCCACTGAAGCTTTCTTT. The chain has TRBV27 and TRBJ1-1; possibly TRBD1 for D (6 bases). Trimming cost V 7 bases and J 4 bases, with 19 bases left between them. CDR1 MNHEY and CDR2 SMNVEV come from the germline V gene (reference sequence). CDR3 length: 15 residues.

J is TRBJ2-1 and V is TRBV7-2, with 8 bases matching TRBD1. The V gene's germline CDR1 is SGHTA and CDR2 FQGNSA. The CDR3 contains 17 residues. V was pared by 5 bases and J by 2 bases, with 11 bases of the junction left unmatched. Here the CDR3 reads CASSHSWGTGPYNEQFF. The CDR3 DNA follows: TGTGCCAGCAGCCACAGTTGGGGGACAGGCCCCTACAATGAGCAGTTCTTC.

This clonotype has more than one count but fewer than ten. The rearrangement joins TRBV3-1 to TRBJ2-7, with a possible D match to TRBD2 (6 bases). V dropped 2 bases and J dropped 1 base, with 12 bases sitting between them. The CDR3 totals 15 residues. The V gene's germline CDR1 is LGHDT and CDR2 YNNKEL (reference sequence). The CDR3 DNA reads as TGTGCCAGCAGCCAACGGGGACTCACTTCCTACGAGCAGTACTTC. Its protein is CASSQRGLTSYEQYF.

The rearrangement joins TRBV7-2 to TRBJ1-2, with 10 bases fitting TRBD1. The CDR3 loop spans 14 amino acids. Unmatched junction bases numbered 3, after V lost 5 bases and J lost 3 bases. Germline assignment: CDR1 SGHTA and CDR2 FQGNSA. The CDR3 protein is CASSGGQGDYGYTF. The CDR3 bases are TGTGCCAGCAGCGGCGGACAGGGGGACTATGGCTACACCTTC.

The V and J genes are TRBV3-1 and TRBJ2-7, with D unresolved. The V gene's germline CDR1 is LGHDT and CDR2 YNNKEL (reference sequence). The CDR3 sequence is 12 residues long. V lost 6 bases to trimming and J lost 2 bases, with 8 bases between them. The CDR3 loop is CASSQSTYEQYF. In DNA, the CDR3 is TGTGCCAGCAGTCAATCGACCTACGAGCAGTACTTC.

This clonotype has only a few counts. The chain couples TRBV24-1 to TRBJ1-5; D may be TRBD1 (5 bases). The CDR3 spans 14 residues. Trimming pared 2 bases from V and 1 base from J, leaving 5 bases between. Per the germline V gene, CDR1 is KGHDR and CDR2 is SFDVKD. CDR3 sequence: CATSDYRSNQPQHF. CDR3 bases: TGTGCCACCAGTGATTACAGGAGCAATCAGCCCCAGCATTTT.